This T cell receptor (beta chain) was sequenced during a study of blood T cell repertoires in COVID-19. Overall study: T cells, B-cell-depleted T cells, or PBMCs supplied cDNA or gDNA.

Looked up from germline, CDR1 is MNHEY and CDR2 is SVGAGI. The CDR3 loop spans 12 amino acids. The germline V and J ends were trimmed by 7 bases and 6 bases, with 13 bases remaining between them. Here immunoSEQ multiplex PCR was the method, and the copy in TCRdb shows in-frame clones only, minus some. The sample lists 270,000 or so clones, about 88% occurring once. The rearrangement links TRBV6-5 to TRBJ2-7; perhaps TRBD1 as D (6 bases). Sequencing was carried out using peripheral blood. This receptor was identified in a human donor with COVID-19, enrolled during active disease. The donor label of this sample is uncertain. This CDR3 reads CASNPRGVEQYF. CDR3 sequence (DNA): TGTGCCAGCAATCCCAGGGGCGTCGAGCAGTACTTC.